This TCR beta chain was sequenced for a study of regulatory T cells in long-lasting Graves disease (dated by TCRdb to about 2021). General notes on the study: Newly diagnosed Graves' disease patients had taken antithyroid drugs for less than 3 months. A total of about 33 samples underwent TCR sequencing, from roughly 13 patients with persistent Graves' disease and 20 patients with newly diagnosed Graves' disease. The study was registered as a clinical trial and conducted in China. Persistent Graves' disease patients were compared with newly diagnosed Graves' disease patients by peripheral blood TCR sequencing and RNA sequencing. Points the paper makes about the study in general: Preferential use of TRBV28, TRBJ1-2 and TRBJ2-5 was observed in persistent disease, whereas TRBV20-1 and TRBJ2-1 were favored in newly diagnosed disease. Persistent Graves' disease patients showed lower TCR Shannon entropy and fewer highly expanded clones than newly diagnosed patients, suggesting clonal expansion. Persistent patients shared more public clonotypes among themselves (around 3,000) than newly diagnosed patients did (approximately 900). The small sample size was acknowledged by the authors as a limitation that may reduce accuracy. The study examined only peripheral blood because the primary lesion, thyroid tissue, could not be accessed. Only the TCR beta chain was sequenced and analyzed.

Read against the paper, the sample's time point label means: newly diagnosed GD, antithyroid drugs for less than 3 months. RNA was extracted from PBMCs in TRIzol for both TCR sequencing and RNA sequencing. The diagnosis of Graves' disease followed American Thyroid Association guidelines. The patients came from an endocrinology department in Xi'an, China. From each patient, approximately 10 milliliters of peripheral blood was collected into an EDTA anticoagulant tube. PBMCs were isolated by Ficoll Paque Plus density gradient separation without further T cell sorting. An Agilent 2100 Bioanalyzer and agarose gel were used to assess RNA quality, and a NanoDrop 2000 was used to measure RNA concentration. The germline V gene (reference sequence) supplies CDR1 LNHNV and CDR2 YYDKDF. Reading from cysteine to phenylalanine, the CDR3 counts 14 amino acids. The read is trimmed to its CDR3 DNA, 42 bases read in frame from base 1. Trimming at the junction amounts to 0 bases on V and 12 bases on J, and the germline ends lie 12 bases apart.

Receptor libraries were prepared by multiplex PCR. The sequencer was an Illumina HiSeq 4000. CDR3 regions were amplified by Arm-PCR with iRepertoire HTBI primers to construct TCR beta libraries. PCR products were gel purified before sequencing. Regarding the original processing steps: Gene usage analysis of CDR3 amino acid clonotypes used the 62 TRBV and 14 TRBJ segments found across samples. COPE and FqMerger were used to merge the filtered high-quality paired reads into contigs. BLAST was used to align contigs to the IMGT TRBV, TRBD and TRBJ reference genes, and CDR3 was defined following IMGT. Clonotypes above 0.1% frequency were classified as highly expanded clones. Repertoire diversity was measured by Shannon entropy, and V-J evenness by the Gini coefficient. Clonotypes shared by more than one individual were considered public. The raw public reads went through TCRdb reprocessing: fastp at Q25, MiXCR clone calling, in-frame beta chains kept. Identical CDR3 proteins give one entry, which carries the most common genes and DNA. The V and J calls and clone size come from TCRdb's table, not from the authors' own analysis. This sample holds approximately 540,000 distinct CDR3 sequences; about 11% were observed only once. The ten largest clones add up to over 7% of the sample.

This clonotype appeared a single time. Its antigen is not yet known. It has no much larger one-base neighbor in the sample; base qualities were not kept. A lone read offers only weak evidence. This sample was also put to use in a study of T cells in Graves' hyperthyroidism and ophthalmopathy. As the second paper documents: A patient counted as having stable Graves' hyperthyroidism if no progression to ophthalmopathy occurred over 18 months of follow-up. Hyperthyroidism patients were newly diagnosed, had a disease duration of under 2 months, and were aged 18 to 65 years. Exclusion was applied to patients with uncontrolled infections, other autoimmune diseases, pregnancy or lactation. Diagnoses were based on clinical symptoms, serum thyroxine and TRAb, thyroid ultrasound and orbital computed tomography. The TCR CDR3 was subjected to a first round of RT-PCR using the HTBI primer set and the Qiagen OneStep RT-PCR kit. Most expanded thyroid clonotypes (frequency above 0.001) were also detected in blood, suggesting blood repertoires may reflect thyroid immune responses. A model built on a 13 V-J signature distinguished ophthalmopathy from stable hyperthyroidism, reaching about 88% sensitivity and about 81% specificity in cross-validation and 80%/75% in testing. In validation, the model predicted progression to ophthalmopathy a median of about 6.5 months before onset, with about 64% sensitivity and roughly 79% specificity. TCR V-J signatures able to tell the groups apart were searched for in a discovery cohort of some 97 patients, of whom roughly 42 had Graves' ophthalmopathy and around 58 had stable Graves' hyperthyroidism. An independent validation cohort of around 20 hyperthyroidism patients and 15 or so patients who later progressed to ophthalmopathy tested prospective prediction of ophthalmopathy. For training and testing, the approximately 92 patients in the discovery cohort were randomly divided in a 7:3 ratio. In addition, the study compared T-cell repertoires in thyroid tissue and in blood from six Graves' hyperthyroidism patients. Following sampling, methimazole starting at 30 mg daily was given to hyperthyroidism patients, and high-dose intravenous methylprednisolone was given to ophthalmopathy patients. Libraries were constructed in a second round of multiplex PCR, after which size selection and purification were carried out. Libraries were sequenced paired-end with 100 bp reads on an Illumina HiSeq2000. SOAPnuke was used to process the raw data, removing reads that contained adapters or uncalled bases, had a mean Phred below 15, or lacked an exact match to the constant primer or identifier. High-quality paired reads were merged using COPE v1.2.5, and each unique nucleotide sequence was defined as a clonotype. Clonotypes were aligned to IMGT TRBV, TRBD and TRBJ reference segments using MiTCR v1.1. Only V-J combinations with frequency above 0.0001, covering about 99% of repertoires, were analysed. The TCS score was defined as F50 (clonal expansion) divided by E x V (chaos), with BLOSUM62-based TCRdist calculated between CDR3 peptides within each V-J. Welch's t-statistics and random forest reduced around 510 V-J features to roughly 13, which were used in a naive Bayes classifier (R e1071). No statistical method was used to fix the sample size in advance, and group allocation was not hidden from the investigators. According to the paper, TCR Vbeta CDR3 sequencing was carried out on 135 peripheral blood samples, which came from around 43 ophthalmopathy, roughly 75 hyperthyroidism and some 17 progressor patients.

The chain uses TRBV15 and TRBJ1-6; no D gene can be assigned with confidence. The sequencing used peripheral blood mononuclear cells (PBMCs), collected at new diagnosis, from a patient treated with antithyroid drugs. The receptor comes from a woman in her twenties or thirties with Graves disease. Donor details come from another sample of the same person, matched by shared clones. For the CDR3, the sequence is CATSRDRRAGPLHF. The nucleotides are TGTGCCACCAGCAGAGATAGAAGAGCGGGACCCCTCCACTTT.